What follows is one T cell receptor beta chain and its context. This sample stems from a study of blood T cell repertoires in COVID-19. Turning to the study itself: Spain, Italy and the United States supplied samples that represented acute and convalescent COVID-19. Sources were T cells, B-cell-depleted T cells, or PBMCs; the material itself was cDNA or gDNA.

Here immunoSEQ multiplex PCR was the method, and the copy in TCRdb shows in-frame clones only, minus some. The sample shows just over 75,000 clones, about 85% of them seen only once. This CDR3 has 11 amino acids. V lost 4 bases, J lost 14 bases, and 12 bases lay in between. From germline, CDR1 is LNHDA and CDR2 SQIVND (reference sequence). Specimen: peripheral blood. The receptor's source is a man aged 60 to 69 with active or convalescent COVID-19. The J gene is TRBJ1-5, the V gene TRBV19; unclear D gene. CDR3 coding DNA: TGTGCCAGTAGTAACGGAGGCCTCGAGCATTTT. Protein: CASSNGGLEHF. Complete variable domain (other parts from reference TRBV19 and TRBJ1-5): DGGITQSPKYLFRKEGQNVTLSCEQNLNHDAMYWYRQDPGQGLRLIYYSQIVNDFQKGDIAEGYSVSREKKESFPLTVTSAQKNPTAFYLCASSNGGLEHFGDGTRLSIL.